This T cell receptor (beta chain) emerged from a study of OX40 agonist ivuxolimab in advanced cancers. Overall study: Patients receiving dose escalation had hepatocellular carcinoma, melanoma, renal cell or head and neck cancer.

Concerning this clone itself: The antigen is not known. This specimen includes other DNA sequences encoding the same CDR3.

Repertoires were generated with immunoSEQ multiplex PCR, while TCRdb's copy carries only in-frame clones and drops some. Here the sample spans fewer than 90,000 clones, 85% to 90% being singletons. CDR3 length: 14 amino acids. Germline V CDR1 and CDR2: SGHRS, YFSETQ. With 0 bases removed from V and 5 bases from J, the gap between germline ends came to 8 bases. Broader study findings: Fewer expanded clones were found on average in CD4+ than in CD8+ T cells. Some patients without response likewise showed low normalized clonal expansion.

The chain combines TRBV5-1 with TRBJ2-2; D is possibly TRBD1 (6 bases). The source was CD4+ or CD8+ T cells sorted from blood, collected in a trial of the OX40 agonist ivuxolimab. The TCR originated in an adult with an advanced solid tumor such as melanoma, head and neck, liver or kidney cancer. This CDR3 is CASSLGTDTGELFF. The CDR3, as DNA: TGCGCCAGCAGCTTGGGGACAGATACCGGGGAGCTGTTTTTT.